This T cell receptor (beta chain) was profiled in a study of cytomegalovirus exposure and HLA in healthy donors. Across the study: About 180 million T cells yielded around 100 million unique TCR beta sequences, as an earlier analysis found. Study-level findings and limits: Analyzed later, association rates of TCRs varied across HLA loci, with DRB1 most and HLA-C fewest. TRBV6-2, TRBV6-3 and other indistinguishable V segments were excluded.

The CDR3 is made up of 17 amino acids. Germline CDR1 and CDR2: SGHNT and YYREEE (reference sequence). The ends lost 4 bases at V and 4 bases at J; junction bases unmatched: 12. Details on this clone: The antigen is undetermined.

Use of 60 Vbeta and 13 Jbeta primers characterized the PCR. Generated by immunoSEQ multiplex PCR, the TCRdb table keeps only in-frame clones and is missing some. This sample has some 84,000 clones; around 80% occur once, and the top ten carry roughly 2.5%. The receptor's source is a male donor in good health and CMV-seropositive. The sample comprised PBMCs. The chain links TRBV5-4 to TRBJ1-2; TRBD1 aligns across 11 bases. The CDR3 sequence is CASSRGQGGRHSYGYTF. The CDR3 DNA reads TGTGCCAGCAGCAGGGGACAGGGGGGGCGGCATAGCTATGGCTACACCTTC.